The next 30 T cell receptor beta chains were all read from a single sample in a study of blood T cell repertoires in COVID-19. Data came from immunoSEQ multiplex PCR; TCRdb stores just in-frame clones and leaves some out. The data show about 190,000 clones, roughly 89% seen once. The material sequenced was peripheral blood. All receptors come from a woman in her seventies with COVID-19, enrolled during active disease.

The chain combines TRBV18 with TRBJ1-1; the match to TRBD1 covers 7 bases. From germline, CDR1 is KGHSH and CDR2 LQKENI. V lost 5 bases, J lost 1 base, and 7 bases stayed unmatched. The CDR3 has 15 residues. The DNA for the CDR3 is TGTGCCAGCTCAAACCCGGGACAGCCGAACACTGAAGCTTTCTTT. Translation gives CASSNPGQPNTEAFF.

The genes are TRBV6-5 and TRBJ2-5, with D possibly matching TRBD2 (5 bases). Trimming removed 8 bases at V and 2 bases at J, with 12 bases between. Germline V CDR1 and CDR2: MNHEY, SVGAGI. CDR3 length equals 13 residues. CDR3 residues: CASAREQQETQYF. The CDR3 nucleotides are TGTGCCAGCGCCCGGGAACAGCAAGAGACCCAGTACTTC.

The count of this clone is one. CDR3 DNA sequence: TGTGCCAGTAGTATAGCAGCGGGAGGGCCCACAGATACGCAGTATTTT. Protein: CASSIAAGGPTDTQYF. V gene TRBV19 combines with J gene TRBJ2-3; 10 bases are a match to TRBD2. CDR3 length: 16 amino acids. V lost 1 base and J lost 2; bases outside the gene matches: 3. Per germline, CDR1 LNHDA and CDR2 SQIVND (reference sequence).

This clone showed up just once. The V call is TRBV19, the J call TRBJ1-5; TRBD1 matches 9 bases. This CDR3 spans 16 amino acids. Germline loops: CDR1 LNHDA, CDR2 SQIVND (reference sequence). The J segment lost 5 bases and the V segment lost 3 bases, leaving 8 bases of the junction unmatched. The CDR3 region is CASSIPTGTGHQPQHF. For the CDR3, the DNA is TGTGCCAGTAGTATTCCCACAGGGACAGGGCATCAGCCCCAGCATTTT. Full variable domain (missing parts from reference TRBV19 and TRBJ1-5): DGGITQSPKYLFRKEGQNVTLSCEQNLNHDAMYWYRQDPGQGLRLIYYSQIVNDFQKGDIAEGYSVSREKKESFPLTVTSAQKNPTAFYLCASSIPTGTGHQPQHFGDGTRLSIL.

The CDR3 nucleotides are TGTGCCAGCAGTTACGGGCAGAGTCTAAATCAGCCCCAGCATTTT. Translated, it gives CASSYGQSLNQPQHF. The chain is built from TRBV6-5 and TRBJ1-5, with D uncertain. The V gene lost 2 bases and the J gene lost 4 bases, with 12 bases spanning the gap. Germline-derived CDR1 and CDR2 are MNHEY and SVGAGI. CDR3 length: 15 residues.

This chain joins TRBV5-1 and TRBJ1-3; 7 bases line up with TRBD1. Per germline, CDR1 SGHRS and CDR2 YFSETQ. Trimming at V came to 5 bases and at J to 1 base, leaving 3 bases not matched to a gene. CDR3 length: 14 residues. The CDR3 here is CASRATGSGNTIYF. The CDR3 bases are TGCGCCAGCAGAGCGACAGGGTCTGGAAACACCATATATTTT.

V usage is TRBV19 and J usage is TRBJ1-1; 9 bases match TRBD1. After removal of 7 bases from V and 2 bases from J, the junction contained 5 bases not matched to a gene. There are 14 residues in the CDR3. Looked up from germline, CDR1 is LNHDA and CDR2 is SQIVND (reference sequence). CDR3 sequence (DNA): TGTGCCAGTAAGACAGGGGGTCCTAACACTGAAGCTTTCTTT. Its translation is CASKTGGPNTEAFF.

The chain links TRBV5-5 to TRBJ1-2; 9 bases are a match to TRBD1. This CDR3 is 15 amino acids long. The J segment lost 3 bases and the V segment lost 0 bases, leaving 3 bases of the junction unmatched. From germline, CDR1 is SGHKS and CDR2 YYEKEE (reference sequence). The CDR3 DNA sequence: TGTGCCAGCAGCTTGGATGGACAGGGGTACTATGGCTACACCTTC. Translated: CASSLDGQGYYGYTF. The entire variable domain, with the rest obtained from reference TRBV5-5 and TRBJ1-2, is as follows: DAGVTQSPTHLIKTRGQQVTLRCSPISGHKSVSWYQQVLGQGPQFIFQYYEKEERGRGNFPDRFSARQFPNYSSELNVNALLLGDSALYLCASSLDGQGYYGYTFGSGTRLTVV.

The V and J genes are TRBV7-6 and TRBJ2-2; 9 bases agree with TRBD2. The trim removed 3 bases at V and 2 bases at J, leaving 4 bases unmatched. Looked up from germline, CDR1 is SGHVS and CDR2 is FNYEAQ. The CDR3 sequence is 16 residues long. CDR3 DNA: TGTGCCAGCAGCTTCCGACTAGCGGCAAACACCGGGGAGCTGTTTTTT. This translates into CASSFRLAANTGELFF.

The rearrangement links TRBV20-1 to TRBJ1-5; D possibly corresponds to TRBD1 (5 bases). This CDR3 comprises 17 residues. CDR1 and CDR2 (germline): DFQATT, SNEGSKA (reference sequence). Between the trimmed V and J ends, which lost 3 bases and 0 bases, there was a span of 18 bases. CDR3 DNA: TGCAGTGCTAGTCAGGCAGGGTCGTTTGATAGCAATCAGCCCCAGCATTTT. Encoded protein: CSASQAGSFDSNQPQHF.

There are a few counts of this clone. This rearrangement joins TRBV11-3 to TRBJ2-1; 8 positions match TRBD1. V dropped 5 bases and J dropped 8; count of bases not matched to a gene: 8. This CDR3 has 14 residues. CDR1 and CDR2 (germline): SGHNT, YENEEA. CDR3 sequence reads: CASSRRTGHYEQFF. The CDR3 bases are TGTGCCAGCAGCCGAAGGACAGGGCATTATGAGCAGTTCTTC.

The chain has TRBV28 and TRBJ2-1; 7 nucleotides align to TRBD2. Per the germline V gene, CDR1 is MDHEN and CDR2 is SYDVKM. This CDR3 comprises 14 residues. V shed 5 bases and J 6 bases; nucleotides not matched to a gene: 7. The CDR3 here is CASSRSWEGNEQFF. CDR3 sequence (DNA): TGTGCCAGCAGTAGGAGCTGGGAGGGCAATGAGCAGTTCTTC.

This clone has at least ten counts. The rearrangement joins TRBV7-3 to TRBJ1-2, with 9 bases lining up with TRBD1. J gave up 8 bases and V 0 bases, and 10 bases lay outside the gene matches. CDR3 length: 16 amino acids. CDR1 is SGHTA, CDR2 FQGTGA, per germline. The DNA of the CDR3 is TGTGCCAGCAGCTTAACGGGGACAGGGCCCGGGGAGGGCTACACCTTC. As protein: CASSLTGTGPGEGYTF.

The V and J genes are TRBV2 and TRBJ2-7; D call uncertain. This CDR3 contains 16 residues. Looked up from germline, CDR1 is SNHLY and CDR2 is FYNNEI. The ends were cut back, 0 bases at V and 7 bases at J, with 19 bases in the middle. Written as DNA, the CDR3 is TGTGCCAGCAGTGAAGCGCTTCGCTCCTATGAGAGGGAGCAGTACTTC. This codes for CASSEALRSYEREQYF.

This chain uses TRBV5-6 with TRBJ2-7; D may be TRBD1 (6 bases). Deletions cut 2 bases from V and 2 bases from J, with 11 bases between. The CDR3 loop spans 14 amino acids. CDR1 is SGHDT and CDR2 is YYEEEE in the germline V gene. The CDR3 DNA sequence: TGTGCCAGCAGCTTAGGGGGTTGGACCTACGAGCAGTACTTC. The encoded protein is CASSLGGWTYEQYF.

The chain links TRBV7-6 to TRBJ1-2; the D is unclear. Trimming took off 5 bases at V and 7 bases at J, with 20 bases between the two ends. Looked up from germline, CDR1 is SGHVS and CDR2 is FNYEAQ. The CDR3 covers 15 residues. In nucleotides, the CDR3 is TGTGCCAGCAGCCATGAGGTCGGGGTCACTGGTGGCTACACCTTC. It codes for CASSHEVGVTGGYTF.

In DNA form, the CDR3 reads TGTGCCAGCAGTTTATTGCACAGGGGTGAGTTGAGGGGGACCCAGTACTTC. The encoded protein is CASSLLHRGELRGTQYF. J is TRBJ2-5 and V is TRBV27; 7 bases are shared with TRBD1. Germline values: CDR1 MNHEY, CDR2 SMNVEV (reference sequence). The CDR3 length is 17 residues. Germline trimming cut 1 base from V and 7 bases from J; bases unmatched to any gene: 15.

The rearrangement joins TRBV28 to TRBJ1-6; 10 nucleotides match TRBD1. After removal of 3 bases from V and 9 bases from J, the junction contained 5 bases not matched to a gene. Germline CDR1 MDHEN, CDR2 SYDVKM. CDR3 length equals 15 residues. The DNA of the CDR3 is TGTGCCAGCAGTTTTTACCGGGACAGGGGTTCACCCCTCCACTTT. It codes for CASSFYRDRGSPLHF.

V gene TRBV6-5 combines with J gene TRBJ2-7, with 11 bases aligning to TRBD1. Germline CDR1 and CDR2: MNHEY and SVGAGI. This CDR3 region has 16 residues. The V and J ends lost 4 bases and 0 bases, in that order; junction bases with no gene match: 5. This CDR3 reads CASSSRDRGGSYEQYF. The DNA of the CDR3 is TGTGCCAGCAGTTCACGGGACAGGGGGGGCTCCTACGAGCAGTACTTC.

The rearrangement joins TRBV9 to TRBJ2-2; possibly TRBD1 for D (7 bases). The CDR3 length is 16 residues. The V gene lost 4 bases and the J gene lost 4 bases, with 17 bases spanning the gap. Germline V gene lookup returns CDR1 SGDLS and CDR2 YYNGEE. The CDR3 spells CASSPHPQGGTGELFF. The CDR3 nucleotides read TGTGCCAGCAGCCCCCACCCCCAGGGGGGCACCGGGGAGCTGTTTTTT.

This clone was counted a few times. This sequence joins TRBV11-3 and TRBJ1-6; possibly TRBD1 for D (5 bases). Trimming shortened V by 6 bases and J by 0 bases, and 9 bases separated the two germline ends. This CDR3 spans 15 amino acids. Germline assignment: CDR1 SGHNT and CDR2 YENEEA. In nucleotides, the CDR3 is TGTGCCAGCAGTTCGGACACCTCCTATAATTCACCCCTCCACTTT. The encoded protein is CASSSDTSYNSPLHF. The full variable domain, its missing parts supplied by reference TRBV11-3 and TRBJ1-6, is EAGVVQSPRYKIIEKKQPVAFWCNPISGHNTLYWYLQNLGQGPELLIRYENEEAVDDSQLPKDRFSAERLKGVDSTLKIQPAELGDSAVYLCASSSDTSYNSPLHFGNGTRLTVT.

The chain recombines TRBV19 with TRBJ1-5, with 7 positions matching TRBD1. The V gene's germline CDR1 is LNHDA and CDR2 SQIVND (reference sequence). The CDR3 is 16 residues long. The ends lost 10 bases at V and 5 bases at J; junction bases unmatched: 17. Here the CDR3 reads CATTEKRGQFYQPQHF. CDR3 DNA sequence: TGTGCCACCACGGAAAAAAGGGGACAGTTTTATCAGCCCCAGCATTTT. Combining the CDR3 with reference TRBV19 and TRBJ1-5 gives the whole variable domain DGGITQSPKYLFRKEGQNVTLSCEQNLNHDAMYWYRQDPGQGLRLIYYSQIVNDFQKGDIAEGYSVSREKKESFPLTVTSAQKNPTAFYLCATTEKRGQFYQPQHFGDGTRLSIL.

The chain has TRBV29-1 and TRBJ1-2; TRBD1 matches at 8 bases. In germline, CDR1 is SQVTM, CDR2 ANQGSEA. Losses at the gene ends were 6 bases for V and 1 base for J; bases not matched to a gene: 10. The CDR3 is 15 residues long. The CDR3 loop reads CSVVDRARGNYGYTF. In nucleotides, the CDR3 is TGCAGCGTGGTGGACAGGGCGAGGGGTAACTATGGCTACACCTTC.

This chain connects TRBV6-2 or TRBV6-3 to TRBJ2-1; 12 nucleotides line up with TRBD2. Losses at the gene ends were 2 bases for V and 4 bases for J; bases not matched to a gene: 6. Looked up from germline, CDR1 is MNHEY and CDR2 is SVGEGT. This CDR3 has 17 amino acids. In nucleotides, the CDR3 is TGTGCCAGCAGTTACCTAAGGACTAGCGGGGTATACAATGAGCAGTTCTTC. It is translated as CASSYLRTSGVYNEQFF.

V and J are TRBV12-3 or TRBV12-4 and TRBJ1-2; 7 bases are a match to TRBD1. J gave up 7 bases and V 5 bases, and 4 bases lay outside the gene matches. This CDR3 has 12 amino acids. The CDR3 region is CASSRQGGGYTF. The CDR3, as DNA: TGTGCCAGCAGTAGACAGGGTGGTGGCTACACCTTC.

This chain's CDR3 is CASSRRSLSTDTQYF. DNA for the CDR3: TGTGCCAGCTCAAGACGGAGTTTGAGCACAGATACGCAGTATTTT. The chain links TRBV18 to TRBJ2-3; the D is unclear. V lost 5 bases, J lost 0 bases, and 12 bases lay in between. There are 15 residues in the CDR3. From germline, CDR1 is KGHSH and CDR2 LQKENI.

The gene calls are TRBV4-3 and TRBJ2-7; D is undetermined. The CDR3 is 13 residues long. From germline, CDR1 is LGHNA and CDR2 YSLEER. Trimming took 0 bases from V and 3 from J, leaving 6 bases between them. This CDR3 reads CASSQDGYYEQYF. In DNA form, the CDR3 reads TGCGCCAGCAGCCAAGACGGTTACTACGAGCAGTACTTC.

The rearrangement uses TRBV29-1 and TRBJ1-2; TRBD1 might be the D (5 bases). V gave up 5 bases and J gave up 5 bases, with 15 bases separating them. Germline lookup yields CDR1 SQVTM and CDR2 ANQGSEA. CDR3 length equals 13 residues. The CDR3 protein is CSVSGHGEYGYTF. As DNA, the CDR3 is TGCAGCGTTTCTGGACACGGAGAGTATGGCTACACCTTC. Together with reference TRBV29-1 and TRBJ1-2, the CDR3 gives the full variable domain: SAVISQKPSRDICQRGTSLTIQCQVDSQVTMMFWYRQQPGQSLTLIATANQGSEATYESGFVIDKFPISRPNLTFSTLTVSNMSPEDSSIYLCSVSGHGEYGYTFGSGTRLTVV.

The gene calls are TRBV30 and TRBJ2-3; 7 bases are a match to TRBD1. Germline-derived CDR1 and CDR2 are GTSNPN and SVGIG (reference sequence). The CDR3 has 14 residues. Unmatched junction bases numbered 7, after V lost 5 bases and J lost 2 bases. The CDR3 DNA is TGTGCCTGGTCCCGGGACAGCCCCACAGATACGCAGTATTTT. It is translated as CAWSRDSPTDTQYF.

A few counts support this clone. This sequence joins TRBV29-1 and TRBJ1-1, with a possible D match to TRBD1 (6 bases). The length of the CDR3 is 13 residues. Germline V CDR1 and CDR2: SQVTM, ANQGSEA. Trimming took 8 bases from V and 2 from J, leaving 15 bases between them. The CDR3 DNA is TGCAGCTCCCGTGGGGGCGCAAACACTGAAGCTTTCTTT. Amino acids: CSSRGGANTEAFF. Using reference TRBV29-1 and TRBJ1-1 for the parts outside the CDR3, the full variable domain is SAVISQKPSRDICQRGTSLTIQCQVDSQVTMMFWYRQQPGQSLTLIATANQGSEATYESGFVIDKFPISRPNLTFSTLTVSNMSPEDSSIYLCSSRGGANTEAFFGQGTRLTVV.